Listed here are 7 T cell receptor beta chains from one sample, sequenced in a study of shared clonotypes between healthy human individuals (dated by TCRdb to about 2020). CD8 naive samples were CD45RO-negative cells positively selected for CCR7, giving a CD45RA+CCR7+ population that excluded TemRA cells. Library generation was performed with the immunoSEQ multiplex PCR assay. TCRdb provides this immuneACCESS table in a form limited to in-frame rearrangements. Some clones are lacking; in checked studies, under half of them reflect an unresolved V gene, and why the rest are absent is not known. The sample table records under 2,000,000 clones; roughly 95% of these occur just once. More than 0.9% of the sample lies in the top ten. Sequenced input: naive CD8+ T cells sorted from blood. The intended sense of this specimen's cell subset or site label: CD45RA+CCR7+. Source of these receptors: a man younger than 35 in good health.

This chain connects TRBV7-2 to TRBJ2-1, with a possible D match to TRBD1 (5 bases). The CDR3 totals 13 residues. Trimming removed 1 base from V and 11 bases from J, with 12 bases in between. Germline loops: CDR1 SGHTA, CDR2 FQGNSA. In nucleotides, the CDR3 is TGTGCCAGCAGCTTAGATCCGACAGTCAAGCAGTTCTTC. As protein: CASSLDPTVKQFF.

The rearrangement links TRBV4-1 to TRBJ2-1; TRBD2 matches 9 bases. The CDR3 totals 19 residues. Trimming took 0 bases from V and 4 from J; bases not matched to a gene: 13. Germline CDR1 and CDR2: MGHRA and YSYEKL. Here the CDR3 DNA reads TGCGCCAGCAGCCAAGAGGGACTAGCCGGACTAGGGTATTACAATGAGCAGTTCTTC. It is translated as CASSQEGLAGLGYYNEQFF.

The chain has TRBV7-9 and TRBJ2-4; D tentatively reads TRBD1 or TRBD2 (5 bases each). The V gene lost 4 bases and the J gene lost 0 bases, with 16 bases spanning the gap. CDR1 SEHNR and CDR2 FQNEAQ come from the germline V gene (reference sequence). CDR3 size: 17 residues. The CDR3 nucleotides read TGTGCCAGCAGCTGGGACGGGACGAATCTAGCCAAAAACATTCAGTACTTC. Translated: CASSWDGTNLAKNIQYF.

Comment on this clone: Distinct nucleotide sequences in the sample also encode this CDR3. The CDR3 spells CASRPGLTNEKLFF. The CDR3 DNA reads TGTGCCAGCAGACCAGGCTTAACTAATGAAAAACTGTTTTTT. This chain links TRBV27 with TRBJ1-4; D not resolved. The CDR3 is made up of 14 amino acids. CDR1 MNHEY and CDR2 SMNVEV come from the germline V gene (reference sequence). V was trimmed by 6 bases and J by 1 base, leaving 9 bases between them. The complete variable domain, with remaining parts taken from reference TRBV27 and TRBJ1-4, reads EAQVTQNPRYLITVTGKKLTVTCSQNMNHEYMSWYRQDPGLGLRQIYYSMNVEVTDKGDVPEGYKVSRKEKRNFPLILESPSPNQTSLYFCASRPGLTNEKLFFGSGTQLSVL.

The chain recombines TRBV7-9 with TRBJ2-5; perhaps D is TRBD1 or TRBD2 (6 bases each). CDR3 size: 15 residues. Trimming shortened V by 2 bases and J by 1 base, and 11 bases separated the two germline ends. Looked up from germline, CDR1 is SEHNR and CDR2 is FQNEAQ (reference sequence). CDR3 bases: TGTGCCAGCAGCTTACCCCGGGGGCTCCAAGAGACCCAGTACTTC. This gives the protein CASSLPRGLQETQYF.

V and J are TRBV6-1 and TRBJ2-7; 7 nucleotides align to TRBD1. From germline, CDR1 is MNHNS and CDR2 SASEGT. The CDR3 loop spans 13 amino acids. V shed 6 bases, J shed 6 bases, and the junction held 8 bases outside the gene matches. This CDR3 reads CASSALTGAEQYF. The DNA of the CDR3 is TGTGCCAGCAGCGCCCTTACAGGGGCCGAGCAGTACTTC.

This clone was recorded a few times. The chain has TRBV4-1 and TRBJ1-6; possibly TRBD1 for D (5 bases). Germline V gives CDR1 MGHRA, CDR2 YSYEKL. The CDR3 extends over 14 amino acids. With 2 bases removed from V and 7 bases from J, the gap between germline ends came to 9 bases. CDR3 sequence: CASSQQQENSPLHF. CDR3 in DNA: TGCGCCAGCAGCCAACAACAGGAGAATTCACCCCTCCACTTT.